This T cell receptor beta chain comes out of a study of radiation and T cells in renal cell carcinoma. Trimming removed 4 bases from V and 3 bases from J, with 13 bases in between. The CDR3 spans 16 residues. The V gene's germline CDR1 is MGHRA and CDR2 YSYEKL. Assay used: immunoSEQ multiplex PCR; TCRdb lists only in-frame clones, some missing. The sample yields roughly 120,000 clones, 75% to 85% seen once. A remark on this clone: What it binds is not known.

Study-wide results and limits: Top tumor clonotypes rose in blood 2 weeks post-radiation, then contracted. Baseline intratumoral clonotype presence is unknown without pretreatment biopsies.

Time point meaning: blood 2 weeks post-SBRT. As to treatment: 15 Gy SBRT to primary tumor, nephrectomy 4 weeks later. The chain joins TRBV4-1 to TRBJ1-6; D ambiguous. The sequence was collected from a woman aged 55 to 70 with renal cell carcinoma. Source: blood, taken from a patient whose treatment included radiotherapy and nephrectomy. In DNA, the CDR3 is TGCGCCAGCAGCCCAGCCTTGTTCGGCTATAATTCACCCCTCCACTTT. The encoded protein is CASSPALFGYNSPLHF.